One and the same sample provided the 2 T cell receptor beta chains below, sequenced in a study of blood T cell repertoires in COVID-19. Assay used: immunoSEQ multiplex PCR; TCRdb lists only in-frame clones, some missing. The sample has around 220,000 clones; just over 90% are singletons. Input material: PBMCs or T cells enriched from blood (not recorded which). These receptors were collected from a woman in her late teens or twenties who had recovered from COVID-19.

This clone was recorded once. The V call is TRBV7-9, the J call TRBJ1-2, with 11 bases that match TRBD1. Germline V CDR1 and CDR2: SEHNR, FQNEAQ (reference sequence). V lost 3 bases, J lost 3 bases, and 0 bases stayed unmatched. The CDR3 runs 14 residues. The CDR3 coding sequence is TGTGCCAGCAGCTTGGGACAGGGGGACTATGGCTACACCTTC. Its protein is CASSLGQGDYGYTF.

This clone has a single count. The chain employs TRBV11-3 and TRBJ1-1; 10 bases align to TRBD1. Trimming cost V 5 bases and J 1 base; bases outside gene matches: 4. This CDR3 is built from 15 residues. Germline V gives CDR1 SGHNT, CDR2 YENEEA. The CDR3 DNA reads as TGTGCCAGCAGCCCGCGACAGGGGGCGAACACTGAAGCTTTCTTT. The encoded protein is CASSPRQGANTEAFF.